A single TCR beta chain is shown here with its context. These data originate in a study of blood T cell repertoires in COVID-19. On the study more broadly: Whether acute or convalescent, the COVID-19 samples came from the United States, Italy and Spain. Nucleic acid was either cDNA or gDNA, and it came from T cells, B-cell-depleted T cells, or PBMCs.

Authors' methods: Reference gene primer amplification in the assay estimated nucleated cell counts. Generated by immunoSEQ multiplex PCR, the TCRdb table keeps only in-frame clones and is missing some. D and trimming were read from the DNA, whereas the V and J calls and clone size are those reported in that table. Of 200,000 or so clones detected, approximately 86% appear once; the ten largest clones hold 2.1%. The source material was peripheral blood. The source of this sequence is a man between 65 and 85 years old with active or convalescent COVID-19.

This CDR3 reads CASSSSGGLPYEQYF. DNA of the CDR3: TGTGCCAGCAGCTCGAGCGGGGGGCTTCCCTACGAGCAGTACTTC. The V and J genes are TRBV7-9 and TRBJ2-7; 9 bases match TRBD2. V dropped 4 bases and J dropped 2; count of bases not matched to a gene: 6. CDR3 length: 15 residues. From germline, CDR1 is SEHNR and CDR2 FQNEAQ (reference sequence). The full variable domain, rest sourced from reference TRBV7-9 and TRBJ2-7, is DTGVSQNPRHKITKRGQNVTFRCDPISEHNRLYWYRQTLGQGPEFLTYFQNEAQLEKSRLLSDRFSAERPKGSFSTLEIQRTEQGDSAMYLCASSSSGGLPYEQYFGPGTRLTVT.